This T cell receptor beta chain was identified during a study of shared clonotypes between healthy human individuals. The material for each subset, its genomic DNA, was split evenly across several immunoSEQ plates. Generated by immunoSEQ multiplex PCR, the TCRdb table keeps only in-frame clones and is missing some. In the table there are nearly 1,000,000 clones, 70% to 85% of which are singletons. Germline V lookup: CDR1 SGHAT, CDR2 FQNNGV. The CDR3 covers 14 residues. V lost 3 bases to trimming and J lost 1 base, with 9 bases between them. A remark on this clone: This same CDR3 is encoded by further DNA sequences in the sample.

This clonotype originated in a man aged 18 to 35 in good health. The material sequenced was memory CD4+ T cells sorted from blood. Subset denoted: CD45RA-negative fraction. The chain combines TRBV11-2 with TRBJ1-1; D ambiguous. The CDR3 loop reads CASSLRAGNTEAFF. The CDR3, as DNA: TGTGCCAGCAGCTTGAGGGCAGGGAACACTGAAGCTTTCTTT.